A single sample is the source of the 26 T cell receptor beta chains below, sequenced in a study of blood T cell repertoires in COVID-19. Assay: immunoSEQ multiplex PCR; the TCRdb copy retains only in-frame clones and omits some. The table lists roughly 250,000 clones, more than 70% of them singletons. The sequencing sample was made of peripheral blood. These receptors were taken from a woman between 45 and 65 years old with acute or convalescent COVID-19.

The rearrangement uses TRBV5-5 and TRBJ1-4, with D unresolved. The CDR3 is made up of 14 amino acids. Germline V gives CDR1 SGHKS, CDR2 YYEKEE (reference sequence). V was clipped by 0 bases and J by 6 bases, with 9 bases between them. This chain's CDR3 is CASSLGQRYEKLFF. In DNA, the CDR3 is TGTGCCAGCAGCTTGGGGCAGCGCTATGAAAAACTGTTTTTT.

The CDR3 coding sequence is TGTGCCAGCAGCTTTGGGGGCTACACAGATACGCAGTATTTT. Its protein is CASSFGGYTDTQYF. V usage is TRBV11-3 and J usage is TRBJ2-3, with a tentative D call TRBD1 (6 bases). V was clipped by 3 bases and J by 2 bases, with 9 bases between them. CDR1 and CDR2 from the germline V gene are SGHNT and YENEEA. The CDR3 is made up of 14 amino acids.

The chain recombines TRBV11-2 with TRBJ2-2, with D perhaps TRBD2 (7 bases). V was cut by 3 bases and J by 5 bases, with 19 bases left in between. Germline CDR1 SGHAT, CDR2 FQNNGV. This CDR3 has 17 residues. The CDR3 here is CASSFPMGGRRTGELFF. The DNA for the CDR3 is TGTGCCAGCAGCTTCCCCATGGGGGGGCGAAGGACCGGGGAGCTGTTTTTT.

The CDR3 loop is CASSQGDRGGNTIYF. The CDR3 nucleotides read TGTGCCAGCAGCCAGGGGGACAGAGGCGGAAACACCATATATTTT. The genes are TRBV7-9 and TRBJ1-3, with 7 bases matching TRBD1. This CDR3 spans 15 amino acids. From germline, CDR1 is SEHNR and CDR2 FQNEAQ (reference sequence). J lost 4 bases, V lost 5 bases, and 8 bases had no gene match.

The chain links TRBV28 to TRBJ1-2; D ambiguous. Germline values: CDR1 MDHEN, CDR2 SYDVKM. This CDR3 has 15 amino acids. The germline V and J ends were trimmed by 2 bases and 0 bases, with 10 bases remaining between them. Written as DNA, the CDR3 is TGTGCCAGCAGTTTAGTTTTTATAGCTAACTATGGCTACACCTTC. Protein: CASSLVFIANYGYTF.

The rearrangement uses TRBV28 and TRBJ1-5; D possibly corresponds to TRBD1 (5 bases). The CDR3 covers 16 residues. Trimming removed 3 bases from V and 0 bases from J, with 12 bases in between. CDR1 and CDR2 (germline): MDHEN, SYDVKM. CDR3 region: CASSFFTGVSNQPQHF. In nucleotides, the CDR3 is TGTGCCAGCAGTTTCTTCACAGGCGTTAGCAATCAGCCCCAGCATTTT.

V usage is TRBV18 and J usage is TRBJ1-6, with a possible D match to TRBD1 (5 bases). Germline V CDR1 and CDR2: KGHSH, LQKENI. Between the trimmed V and J ends, which lost 1 base and 5 bases, there was a span of 12 bases. The CDR3 spans 16 residues. The CDR3 sequence: CASSPRHGRDNSPLHF. The CDR3 coding sequence is TGTGCCAGCTCACCACGACACGGCAGGGATAATTCACCCCTCCACTTT.

The chain combines TRBV6-5 with TRBJ1-1; a possible D gene is TRBD1 (6 bases). Germline CDR1 MNHEY, CDR2 SVGAGI. Between the trimmed V and J ends, which lost 7 bases and 1 base, there was a span of 13 bases. The CDR3 is made up of 14 amino acids. CDR3 DNA sequence: TGTGCCAGCACTATGGGACAACAGAACACTGAAGCTTTCTTT. Translation: CASTMGQQNTEAFF.

The rearrangement uses TRBV5-1 and TRBJ2-7; D is possibly TRBD1 (5 bases). Deletions cut 2 bases from V and 1 base from J, with 16 bases between. The CDR3 is 16 amino acids. CDR1 is SGHRS, CDR2 YFSETQ, per germline. CDR3 sequence reads: CASSFLAGPLSYEQYF. The CDR3 DNA follows: TGCGCCAGCAGCTTTCTTGCAGGGCCTCTGTCCTACGAGCAGTACTTC.

CDR3 nucleotide sequence: TGTGCCAGCAGTTTACTGATGCTAGCGGAGGACAATGAGCAGTTCTTC. Protein product: CASSLLMLAEDNEQFF. The chain combines TRBV27 with TRBJ2-1; 7 bases are shared with TRBD2. Germline V gives CDR1 MNHEY, CDR2 SMNVEV (reference sequence). The CDR3 totals 16 residues. V was pared by 2 bases and J by 5 bases, with 9 bases of the junction left unmatched.

The chain combines TRBV12-5 with TRBJ2-1; D is uncertain. V gave up 2 bases and J gave up 6 bases, with 11 bases separating them. The length of the CDR3 is 14 residues. In germline, CDR1 is LGHNT, CDR2 FRNRAP. The CDR3 region is CASGLSPNLNEQFF. DNA for the CDR3: TGTGCTAGTGGTTTGAGCCCTAACCTCAATGAGCAGTTCTTC.

This clone was detected only once. The chain couples TRBV4-1 to TRBJ1-2; D may be TRBD1 (6 bases). The germline CDR1 and CDR2 sequences are MGHRA and YSYEKL. The CDR3 is made up of 15 amino acids. V was clipped by 7 bases and J by 4 bases, with 19 bases between them. The CDR3: CASTIDRNPFYGYTF. DNA for the CDR3: TGCGCCAGCACCATCGACAGGAACCCCTTCTATGGCTACACCTTC.

CDR3 residues: CASRRGLTEAFF. CDR3 coding DNA: TGTGCCAGCAGAAGGGGGCTGACTGAAGCTTTCTTT. V usage is TRBV7-9 and J usage is TRBJ1-1; the match to TRBD1 covers 7 bases. Germline trimming cut 6 bases from V and 5 bases from J; bases unmatched to any gene: 3. CDR3 length: 12 residues. The V gene's germline CDR1 is SEHNR and CDR2 FQNEAQ (reference sequence).

The V gene is TRBV21-1, the J gene TRBJ2-7; TRBD2, as called in the table, went unchecked against the DNA. TRBV21-1 is a pseudogene locus. This CDR3 region has 18 residues. The CDR3 region is CASSKPKAPTSGSYEQYF. CDR3 coding DNA: TGTGCCAGCAGCAAACCGAAGGCCCCGACTAGCGGCTCCTACGAGCAGTACTTC.

The V and J genes are TRBV29-1 and TRBJ2-7, with D possibly TRBD1 on 8 matching bases. This CDR3 is built from 14 residues. V lost 6 bases to trimming and J lost 3 bases, with 18 bases between them. The V gene's germline CDR1 is SQVTM and CDR2 ANQGSEA. The DNA for the CDR3 is TGCAGCGTAAGGGGGGGAGACAGGGGCTACGAGCAGTACTTC. Translated, it gives CSVRGGDRGYEQYF.

This clone has a single count. The chain is built from TRBV3-1 (or the pseudogene TRBV3-2) and TRBJ2-5, with 9 nucleotides matching TRBD1. The CDR3 length is 16 residues. Germline trimming cut 3 bases from V and 5 bases from J; bases unmatched to any gene: 10. Germline CDR1 and CDR2: LGHDT and YNNKEL (reference sequence). The CDR3 nucleotides read TGTGCCAGCAGCCACCCCCCGGGACAGGGTGAGGAGACCCAGTACTTC. Translation gives CASSHPPGQGEETQYF.

CDR3 in amino acids: CASSLVGGPRYNEQFF. The CDR3 bases are TGTGCCAGCAGCTTAGTCGGGGGTCCACGTTACAATGAGCAGTTCTTC. The V call is TRBV11-2, the J call TRBJ2-1, with TRBD2 as a possible D gene (6 bases). The CDR3 has 16 residues. Germline CDR1 is SGHAT and CDR2 is FQNNGV. Trimming pared 1 base from V and 4 bases from J, leaving 14 bases between.

This chain uses TRBV10-3 with TRBJ2-2; D is possibly TRBD2 (5 bases). V lost 4 bases and J lost 6, with 6 bases in between. This CDR3 spans 12 amino acids. CDR1 and CDR2 (germline): ENHRY, SYGVKD. The CDR3 sequence is CAISGGSGELFF. The CDR3 DNA follows: TGTGCCATCAGTGGCGGGTCCGGGGAGCTGTTTTTT.

The chain recombines TRBV18 with TRBJ1-2; 11 positions match TRBD1. V dropped 8 bases and J dropped 1; count of bases not matched to a gene: 6. The germline gives CDR1 KGHSH, CDR2 LQKENI. The CDR3 spans 15 residues. The CDR3: CASVMDRGLNYGYTF. As DNA, the CDR3 is TGTGCCAGCGTAATGGACAGGGGGCTTAACTATGGCTACACCTTC. The full variable domain, in which reference TRBV18 and TRBJ1-2 provide the parts outside the CDR3, is NAGVMQNPRHLVRRRGQEARLRCSPMKGHSHVYWYRQLPEEGLKFMVYLQKENIIDESGMPKERFSAEFPKEGPSILRIQQVVRGDSAAYFCASVMDRGLNYGYTFGSGTRLTVV.

V gene TRBV3-1 (or the pseudogene TRBV3-2) combines with J gene TRBJ2-3, with D perhaps matching TRBD2 (6 bases). The CDR3 contains 17 residues. Germline V gene sequence: CDR1 LGHDT, CDR2 YNNKEL (reference sequence). V shed 8 bases and J shed 0 bases, with 21 bases lying between them. As DNA, the CDR3 is TGTGCCAGCCCCCAAGGCGCGCCTAGCGCAAGCACAGATACGCAGTATTTT. This codes for CASPQGAPSASTDTQYF.

This clone has only one observation. CDR3 nucleotide sequence: TGTGCCAGCAGATCCCCCGGGGAGACCCAGTACTTC. Amino acid sequence: CASRSPGETQYF. The chain links TRBV6-5 to TRBJ2-5; D call uncertain. Trimming took 6 bases from V and 5 from J, leaving 10 bases between them. The CDR3 consists of 12 residues. Germline V gene lookup returns CDR1 MNHEY and CDR2 SVGAGI.

Of note for this clone: The sample holds other DNA sequences that translate to the same CDR3. The chain uses TRBV28 and TRBJ2-1; TRBD1 aligns across 8 bases. This CDR3 is built from 15 residues. After removal of 4 bases from V and 1 base from J, the junction contained 3 bases not matched to a gene. Germline CDR1 MDHEN, CDR2 SYDVKM. The CDR3 reads CASSSGGLSYNEQFF. CDR3 DNA sequence: TGTGCCAGCAGTTCAGGGGGCTTATCCTACAATGAGCAGTTCTTC.

The CDR3 sequence: CASTTPPQHF. CDR3 bases: TGTGCCAGTACCACTCCGCCCCAGCATTTT. The rearrangement links TRBV19 to TRBJ1-5; D call uncertain. V was shortened by 7 bases and J by 9 bases, with 7 bases between the two germline ends. CDR3 length equals 10 residues. Germline V CDR1 and CDR2: LNHDA, SQIVND (reference sequence).

The chain uses TRBV28 and TRBJ1-2; D is undetermined. The CDR3 covers 12 residues. Looked up from germline, CDR1 is MDHEN and CDR2 is SYDVKM. With 4 bases removed from V and 4 bases from J, the gap between germline ends came to 7 bases. This CDR3 reads CASSYTTYGYTF. The CDR3 region has the DNA TGTGCCAGCAGTTACACCACCTATGGCTACACCTTC.

In DNA, the CDR3 is TGTGCCAGCAGCTCACGGGAGGTGACCTACAATGAGCAGTTCTTC. This sequence encodes CASSSREVTYNEQFF. J is TRBJ2-1 and V is TRBV13; 7 bases agree with TRBD2. The junction had 5 bases not matched to a gene; V was cut back by 4 bases and J by 2 bases. The CDR3 totals 15 residues. The germline CDR1 and CDR2 sequences are PRHDT and FYEKMQ (reference sequence).

J is TRBJ1-5 and V is TRBV2; D unresolved. The CDR3 runs to 12 residues. V lost 3 bases to trimming and J lost 6 bases, with 6 bases between them. Looked up from germline, CDR1 is SNHLY and CDR2 is FYNNEI. The CDR3 region is CASSEEVQPQHF. CDR3 coding DNA: TGTGCCAGCAGTGAGGAGGTTCAGCCCCAGCATTTT. The complete variable domain, with remaining parts taken from reference TRBV2 and TRBJ1-5, reads EPEVTQTPSHQVTQMGQEVILRCVPISNHLYFYWYRQILGQKVEFLVSFYNNEISEKSEIFDDQFSVERPDGSNFTLKIRSTKLEDSAMYFCASSEEVQPQHFGDGTRLSIL.